These 15 T cell receptor beta chains were all obtained from the same sample, sequenced in a study of T cell responses to AZD1222 COVID-19 vaccine. This table comes from immunoSEQ multiplex PCR, and its TCRdb copy is limited to in-frame clones, with some not included. This sample carries around 120,000 clones, about nine tenths of them seen once, and the ten largest clones take 6% to 9%. The sample consisted of peripheral blood, taken 28 days after the second AZD1222 dose. These receptors were collected from an adult who received the AZD1222 COVID-19 vaccine.

The rearrangement links TRBV5-6 to TRBJ2-2; D is ambiguous. Trimming pared 5 bases from V and 6 bases from J, leaving 14 bases between. The CDR3 contains 14 residues. The germline CDR1 and CDR2 sequences are SGHDT and YYEEEE. CDR3 bases: TGTGCCAGCAGTTATGGCACGTTTCCCGGGGAGCTGTTTTTT. Its translation is CASSYGTFPGELFF.

This clone was counted only a few times. The V gene is TRBV5-1, the J gene TRBJ2-7, with D perhaps TRBD1 or TRBD2 (6 bases each). Germline values: CDR1 SGHRS, CDR2 YFSETQ. The V and J ends lost 0 bases and 7 bases respectively, with 14 bases between them. The CDR3 has 14 residues. CDR3 region: CASSLDPGAGEQYF. DNA of the CDR3: TGCGCCAGCAGCTTGGACCCGGGGGCCGGGGAGCAGTACTTC.

The CDR3 protein is CASSSLGGGSETKEEKLFF. The CDR3 region has the DNA TGTGCCAGCAGTTCCCTCGGAGGGGGCTCAGAAACGAAGGAGGAAAAACTGTTTTTT. V usage is TRBV28 and J usage is TRBJ1-4; 7 bases are shared with TRBD1. In germline, CDR1 is MDHEN, CDR2 SYDVKM. V lost 4 bases and J lost 8; bases outside the gene matches: 22. CDR3 length equals 19 residues.

The chain combines TRBV24-1 with TRBJ2-6, with a possible D match to TRBD1 (5 bases). This CDR3 region has 16 residues. The germline V and J ends were trimmed by 5 bases and 0 bases, with 10 bases remaining between them. Germline CDR1 KGHDR, CDR2 SFDVKD. Written as DNA, the CDR3 is TGTGCCACCAGTGCCTCACAGGACTCTGGGGCCAACGTCCTGACTTTC. This sequence encodes CATSASQDSGANVLTF.

This chain links TRBV2 with TRBJ2-4; maybe TRBD2 (6 bases). In germline, CDR1 is SNHLY, CDR2 FYNNEI. The ends were cut back, 7 bases at V and 0 bases at J, with 16 bases in the middle. The CDR3 is 16 residues long. Here the CDR3 reads CASTGGMRGAKNIQYF. The CDR3, as DNA: TGTGCCAGCACCGGCGGGATGCGGGGAGCCAAAAACATTCAGTACTTC. Complete variable domain (other parts from reference TRBV2 and TRBJ2-4): EPEVTQTPSHQVTQMGQEVILRCVPISNHLYFYWYRQILGQKVEFLVSFYNNEISEKSEIFDDQFSVERPDGSNFTLKIRSTKLEDSAMYFCASTGGMRGAKNIQYFGAGTRLSVL.

The J gene is TRBJ2-2, the V gene TRBV2; 7 positions match TRBD1. The CDR3 runs to 16 residues. Germline lookup yields CDR1 SNHLY and CDR2 FYNNEI. Losses at the gene ends were 3 bases for V and 0 bases for J; bases not matched to a gene: 4. The CDR3 DNA sequence: TGTGCCAGCAGTGACGGAGACAGGGCGAACACCGGGGAGCTGTTTTTT. Its protein product is CASSDGDRANTGELFF.

V gene TRBV7-2 combines with J gene TRBJ1-6, with TRBD1 identical over 10 bases. The length of the CDR3 is 15 residues. CDR1 SGHTA and CDR2 FQGNSA come from the germline V gene. With V trimmed by 5 bases and J by 5 bases, 3 bases remained unmatched. In DNA, the CDR3 is TGTGCCAGCAGCGGTGGGACAGGGGATAATTCACCCCTCCACTTT. Translation: CASSGGTGDNSPLHF.

This sequence joins TRBV3-1 (or the pseudogene TRBV3-2) and TRBJ2-1; D might be TRBD2 (6 bases). This CDR3 has 14 amino acids. The V end was cut by 4 bases, the J end by 8 bases, with 15 bases between. The V gene's germline CDR1 is LGHDT and CDR2 YNNKEL (reference sequence). The CDR3 sequence: CASSPRGVDYEQFF. CDR3 bases: TGTGCCAGCAGCCCCCGCGGGGTAGACTATGAGCAGTTCTTC.

The chain combines TRBV29-1 with TRBJ2-7; 7 bases match TRBD1. From germline, CDR1 is SQVTM and CDR2 ANQGSEA. This CDR3 region has 13 residues. J lost 3 bases, V lost 4 bases, and 6 bases had no gene match. This CDR3 is CSVVLDRSYEQYF. CDR3 DNA: TGCAGCGTTGTTTTGGACAGGAGCTACGAGCAGTACTTC.

This chain uses TRBV10-3 with TRBJ2-7; D is perhaps TRBD2 (5 bases). V lost 8 bases and J lost 2, with 16 bases in between. In germline, CDR1 is ENHRY, CDR2 SYGVKD. The CDR3 consists of 14 residues. Here the CDR3 DNA reads TGTGCCATCGGTACCCCGGACTGGCCCTACGAGCAGTACTTC. Its protein is CAIGTPDWPYEQYF.

J is TRBJ1-5 and V is TRBV19, with D tentatively TRBD1 (6 bases). CDR3 length equals 14 residues. Per germline, CDR1 LNHDA and CDR2 SQIVND (reference sequence). Trimming took off 9 bases at V and 10 bases at J, with 22 bases between the two ends. The CDR3, as DNA: TGTGCCAGAGCGCGGGACACCGAATCAGCTCCCCAGCATTTT. Protein product: CARARDTESAPQHF.

This clone was seen just once. This chain joins TRBV7-6 and TRBJ1-1, with 7 nucleotides matching TRBD1. The CDR3 has 17 residues. V gave up 1 base and J gave up 0 bases; unmatched junction bases: 8. Germline values: CDR1 SGHVS, CDR2 FNYEAQ. In nucleotides, the CDR3 is TGTGCCAGCAGCTTAGTTTTCGCAGGGGGGATGAACACTGAAGCTTTCTTT. It yields the protein CASSLVFAGGMNTEAFF.

The rearrangement uses TRBV28 and TRBJ2-3; 7 bases line up with TRBD2. V trimming: 5 bases; J trimming: 1 base; junction bases outside the gene matches: 9. From germline, CDR1 is MDHEN and CDR2 SYDVKM. This CDR3 is 16 amino acids long. The CDR3 DNA follows: TGTGCCAGCAGTCCGTCGGCGGGAGAGGGCACAGATACGCAGTATTTT. It translates to CASSPSAGEGTDTQYF.

The chain combines TRBV11-3 with TRBJ1-6; the D is unclear. CDR3 size: 13 residues. Germline V CDR1 and CDR2: SGHNT, YENEEA. V shed 1 base and J shed 8 bases, with 6 bases lying between them. CDR3 sequence reads: CASSLGLDSPLHF. The CDR3 coding sequence is TGTGCCAGCAGCTTAGGGTTGGATTCACCCCTCCACTTT.

V gene TRBV6-5 combines with J gene TRBJ2-2, with unresolved D. The V end was cut by 5 bases, the J end by 6 bases, with 10 bases between. This CDR3 contains 13 residues. Per the germline V gene, CDR1 is MNHEY and CDR2 is SVGAGI. The CDR3: CASSKSSAGELFF. CDR3 nucleotides: TGTGCCAGCAGTAAAAGTAGTGCCGGGGAGCTGTTTTTT.